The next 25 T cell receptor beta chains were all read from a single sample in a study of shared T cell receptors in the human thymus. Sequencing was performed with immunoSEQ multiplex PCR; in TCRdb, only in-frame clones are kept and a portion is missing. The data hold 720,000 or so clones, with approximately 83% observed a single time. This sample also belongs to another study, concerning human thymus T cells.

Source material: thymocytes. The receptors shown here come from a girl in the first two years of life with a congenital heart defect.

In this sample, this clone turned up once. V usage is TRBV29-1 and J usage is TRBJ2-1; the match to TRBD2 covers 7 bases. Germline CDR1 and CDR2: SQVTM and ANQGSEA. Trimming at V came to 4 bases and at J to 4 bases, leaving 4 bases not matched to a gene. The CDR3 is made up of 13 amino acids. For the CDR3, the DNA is TGCAGCGTTGGAGGGCGGGGGTACAATGAGCAGTTCTTC. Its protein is CSVGGRGYNEQFF.

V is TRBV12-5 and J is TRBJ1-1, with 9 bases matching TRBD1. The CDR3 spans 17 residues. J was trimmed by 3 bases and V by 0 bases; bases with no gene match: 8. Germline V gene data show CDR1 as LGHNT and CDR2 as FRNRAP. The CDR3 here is CASGLVLGQGAYTEAFF. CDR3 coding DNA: TGTGCTAGTGGTTTGGTACTGGGACAGGGAGCCTACACTGAAGCTTTCTTT.

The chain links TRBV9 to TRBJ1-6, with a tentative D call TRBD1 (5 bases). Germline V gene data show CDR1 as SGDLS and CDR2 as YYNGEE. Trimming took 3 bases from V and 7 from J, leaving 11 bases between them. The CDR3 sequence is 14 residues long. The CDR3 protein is CASSGREGNSPLHF. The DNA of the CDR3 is TGTGCCAGCAGCGGCCGGGAGGGGAATTCACCCCTCCACTTT.

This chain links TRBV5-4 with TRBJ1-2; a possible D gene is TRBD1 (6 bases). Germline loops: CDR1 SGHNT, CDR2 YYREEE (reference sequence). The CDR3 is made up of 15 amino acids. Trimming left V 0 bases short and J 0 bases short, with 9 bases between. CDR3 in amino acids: CASSLGQVSNYGYTF. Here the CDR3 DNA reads TGTGCCAGCAGCTTGGGACAGGTTTCTAACTATGGCTACACCTTC.

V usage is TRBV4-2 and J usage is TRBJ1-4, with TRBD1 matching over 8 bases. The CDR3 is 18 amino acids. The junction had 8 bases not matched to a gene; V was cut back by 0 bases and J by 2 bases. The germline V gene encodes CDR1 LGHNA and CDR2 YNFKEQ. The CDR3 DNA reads TGTGCCAGCAGCCAAGAGGGCAGGGGGCTATCCACTAATGAAAAACTGTTTTTT. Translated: CASSQEGRGLSTNEKLFF.

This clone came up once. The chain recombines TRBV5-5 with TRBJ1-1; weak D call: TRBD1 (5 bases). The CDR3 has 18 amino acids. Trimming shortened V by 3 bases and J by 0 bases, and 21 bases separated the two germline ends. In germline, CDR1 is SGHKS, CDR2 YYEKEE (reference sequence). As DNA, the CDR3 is TGTGCCAGCAGCTCTCCCCCCATAGGGGCGGATTTGAACACTGAAGCTTTCTTT. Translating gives CASSSPPIGADLNTEAFF.

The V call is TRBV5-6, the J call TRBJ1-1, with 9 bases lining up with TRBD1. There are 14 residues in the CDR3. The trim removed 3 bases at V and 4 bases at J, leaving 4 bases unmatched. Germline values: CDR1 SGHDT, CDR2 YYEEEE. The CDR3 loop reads CASSSGTGSTEAFF. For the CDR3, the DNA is TGTGCCAGCAGCTCCGGGACAGGGAGCACTGAAGCTTTCTTT.

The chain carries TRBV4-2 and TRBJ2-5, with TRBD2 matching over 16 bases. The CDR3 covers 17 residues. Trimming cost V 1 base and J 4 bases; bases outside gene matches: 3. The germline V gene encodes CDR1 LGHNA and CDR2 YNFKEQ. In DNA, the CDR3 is TGTGCCAGCAGCCAAGTTGGGACTAGCGGGGGGGGAGAGACCCAGTACTTC. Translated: CASSQVGTSGGGETQYF.

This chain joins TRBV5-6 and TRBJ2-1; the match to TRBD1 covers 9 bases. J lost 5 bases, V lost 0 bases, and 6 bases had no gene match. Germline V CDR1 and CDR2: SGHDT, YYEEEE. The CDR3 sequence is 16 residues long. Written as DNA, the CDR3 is TGTGCCAGCAGCTTGGACAGGGGGCATTGTGACAATGAGCAGTTCTTC. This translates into CASSLDRGHCDNEQFF.

The CDR3 region is CASSQDTRGRGTQYF. The DNA of the CDR3 is TGCGCCAGCAGCCAAGACACGAGAGGGAGGGGGACCCAGTACTTC. The rearrangement uses TRBV4-3 and TRBJ2-5, with 7 bases fitting TRBD2. Per germline, CDR1 LGHNA and CDR2 YSLEER. V lost 0 bases, J lost 7 bases, and 8 bases stayed unmatched. This CDR3 spans 15 amino acids.

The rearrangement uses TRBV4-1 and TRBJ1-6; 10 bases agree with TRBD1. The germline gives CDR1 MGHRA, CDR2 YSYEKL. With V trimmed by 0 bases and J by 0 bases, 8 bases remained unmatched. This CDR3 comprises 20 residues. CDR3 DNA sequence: TGCGCCAGCAGCCAAGATATCGGGACAGGGGATTACTCCTATAATTCACCCCTCCACTTT. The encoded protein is CASSQDIGTGDYSYNSPLHF.

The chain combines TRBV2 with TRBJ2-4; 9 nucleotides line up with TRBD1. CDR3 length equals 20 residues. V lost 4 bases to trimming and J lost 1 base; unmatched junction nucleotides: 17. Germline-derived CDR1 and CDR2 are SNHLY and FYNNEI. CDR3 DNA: TGTGCCAGCAGTGGACGAATGGACAGGGGAGCTTGGGGGGCCAAAAACATTCAGTACTTC. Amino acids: CASSGRMDRGAWGAKNIQYF.

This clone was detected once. The CDR3, as DNA: TGTGCCAGCAGTCCCAAAAGCGGGGGGTTTACCAATGAGCAGTTCTTC. Encoded protein: CASSPKSGGFTNEQFF. The rearrangement joins TRBV27 to TRBJ2-1; TRBD2 matches at 9 bases. The ends lost 5 bases at V and 6 bases at J; junction bases unmatched: 11. The CDR3 has 16 residues. Germline V gene sequence: CDR1 MNHEY, CDR2 SMNVEV (reference sequence).

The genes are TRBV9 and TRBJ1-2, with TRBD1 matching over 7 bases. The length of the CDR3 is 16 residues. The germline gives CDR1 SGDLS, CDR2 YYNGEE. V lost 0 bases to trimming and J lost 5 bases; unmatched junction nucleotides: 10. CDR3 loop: CASSVGHRGSIYGYTF. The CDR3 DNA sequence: TGTGCCAGCAGCGTAGGCCACAGGGGATCGATTTATGGCTACACCTTC. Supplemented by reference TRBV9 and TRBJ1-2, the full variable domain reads DSGVTQTPKHLITATGQRVTLRCSPRSGDLSVYWYQQSLDQGLQFLIQYYNGEERAKGNILERFSAQQFPDLHSELNLSSLELGDSALYFCASSVGHRGSIYGYTFGSGTRLTVV.

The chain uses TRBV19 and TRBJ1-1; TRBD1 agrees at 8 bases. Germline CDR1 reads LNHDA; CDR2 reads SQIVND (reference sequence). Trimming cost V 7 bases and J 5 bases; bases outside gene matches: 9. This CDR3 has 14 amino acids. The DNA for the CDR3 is TGTGCCAGTACCACAGGACAGGGTTGGACTGAAGCTTTCTTT. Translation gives CASTTGQGWTEAFF.

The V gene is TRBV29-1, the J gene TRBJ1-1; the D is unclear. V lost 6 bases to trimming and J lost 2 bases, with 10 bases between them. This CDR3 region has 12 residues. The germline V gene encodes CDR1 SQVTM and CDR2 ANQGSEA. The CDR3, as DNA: TGCAGCGTGGGGAGTAGCAACACTGAAGCTTTCTTT. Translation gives CSVGSSNTEAFF.

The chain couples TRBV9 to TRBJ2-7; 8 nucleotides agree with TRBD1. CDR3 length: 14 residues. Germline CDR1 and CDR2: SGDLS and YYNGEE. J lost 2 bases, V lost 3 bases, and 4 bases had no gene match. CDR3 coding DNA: TGTGCCAGCAGCGCAGGGGGCCTTCCCTACGAGCAGTACTTC. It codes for CASSAGGLPYEQYF.

The CDR3 nucleotides read TGTGCCAGCGGAGAAACAGGGGGCTCGGCTGAAGCTTTCTTT. Its protein product is CASGETGGSAEAFF. The chain links TRBV10-3 to TRBJ1-1; TRBD1 agrees at 9 bases. The CDR3 sequence is 14 residues long. J lost 6 bases, V lost 10 bases, and 12 bases had no gene match. Germline CDR1 is ENHRY and CDR2 is SYGVKD.

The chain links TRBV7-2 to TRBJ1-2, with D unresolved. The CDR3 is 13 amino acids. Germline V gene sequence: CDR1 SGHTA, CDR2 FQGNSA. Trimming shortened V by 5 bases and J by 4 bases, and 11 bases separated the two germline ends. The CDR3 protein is CASSPRAGYGYTF. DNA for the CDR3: TGTGCCAGCAGCCCCCGGGCGGGCTATGGCTACACCTTC.

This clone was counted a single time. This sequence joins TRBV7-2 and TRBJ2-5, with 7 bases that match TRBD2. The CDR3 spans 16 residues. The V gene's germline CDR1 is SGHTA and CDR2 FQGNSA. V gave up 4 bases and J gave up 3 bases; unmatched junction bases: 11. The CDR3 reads CASSSAAGTTEETQYF. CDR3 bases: TGTGCCAGCAGCTCCGCGGCTGGGACTACTGAAGAGACCCAGTACTTC.

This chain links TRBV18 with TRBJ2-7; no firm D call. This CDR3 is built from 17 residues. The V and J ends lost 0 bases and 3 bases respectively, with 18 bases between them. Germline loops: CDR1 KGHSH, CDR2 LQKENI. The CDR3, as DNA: TGTGCCAGCTCACCACCGAATTTGCCGTTTCCGGTCTACGAGCAGTACTTC. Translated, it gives CASSPPNLPFPVYEQYF.

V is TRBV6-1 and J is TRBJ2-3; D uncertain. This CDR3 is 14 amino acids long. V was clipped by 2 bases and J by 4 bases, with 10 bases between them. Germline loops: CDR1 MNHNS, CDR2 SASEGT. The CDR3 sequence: CASSESVLADTQYF. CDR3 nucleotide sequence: TGTGCCAGCAGTGAATCGGTCTTAGCAGATACGCAGTATTTT.

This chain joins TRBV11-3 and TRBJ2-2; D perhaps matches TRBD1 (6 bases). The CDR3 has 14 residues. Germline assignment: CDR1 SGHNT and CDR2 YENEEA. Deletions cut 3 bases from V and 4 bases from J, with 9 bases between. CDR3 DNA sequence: TGTGCCAGCAGCTTTGGCAGGGGCACCGGGGAGCTGTTTTTT. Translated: CASSFGRGTGELFF.

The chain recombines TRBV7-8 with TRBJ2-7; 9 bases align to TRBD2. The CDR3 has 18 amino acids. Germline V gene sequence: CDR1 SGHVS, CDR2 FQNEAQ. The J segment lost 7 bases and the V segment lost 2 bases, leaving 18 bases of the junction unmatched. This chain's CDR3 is CASSLYIPPSLAGQEQYF. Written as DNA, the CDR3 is TGTGCCAGCAGCTTATATATACCCCCGTCCCTAGCGGGGCAAGAGCAGTACTTC.

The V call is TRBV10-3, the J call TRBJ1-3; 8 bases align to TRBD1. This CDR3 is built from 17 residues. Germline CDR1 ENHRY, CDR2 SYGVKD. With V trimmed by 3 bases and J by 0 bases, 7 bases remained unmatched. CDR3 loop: CAISDSGDRISGNTIYF. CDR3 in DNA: TGTGCCATCAGTGATTCTGGGGACAGGATCTCTGGAAACACCATATATTTT.